The following is a T cell receptor (beta chain) sequence with its context. TCR beta CDR3 regions were amplified from RNA. HTBI primers were the set used in a first-round RT-PCR of the TCR CDR3. TCRdb analysed the multiplex PCR reads with MiXCR anew, one entry per CDR3 protein. The data contain more than 300,000 distinct CDR3 sequences, about a sixth of them singletons. This record comes from a study of T cells in Graves' hyperthyroidism and ophthalmopathy. V was clipped by 3 bases and J by 10 bases; unmatched bases: 10. Per germline, CDR1 MGHRA and CDR2 YSYEKL. The CDR3 extends over 15 amino acids. Sequencing used blood. The chain recombines TRBV4-1 with TRBJ1-4; 8 nucleotides line up with TRBD1. The source is a woman aged 25 to 39 with Graves' hyperthyroidism that later progressed to Graves' ophthalmopathy. CDR3 in DNA: TGCGCCAGCAGCCAGGATAAAGACAGGGGCGTAAAACTGTTTTTT. Amino acids: CASSQDKDRGVKLFF.